This TCR beta chain was sequenced for a study of blood T cell repertoires in COVID-19. On the study more broadly: Sources were T cells, B-cell-depleted T cells, or PBMCs; the material itself was cDNA or gDNA.

Recruitment covered some 25 US areas and drew participants whose ages spanned about 18 to 100 years. Cohort allocation depended upon clinical history that participants reported. Source study methods: Cell counts per sample came from amplifying reference gene primers. Generated by immunoSEQ multiplex PCR, the TCRdb table keeps only in-frame clones and is missing some. Clone size and the V and J calls come from that table; the DNA yielded D and trimming. The sample yields around 450,000 clones, nearly 90% seen once. The CDR3 length is 15 residues. Looked up from germline, CDR1 is KGHSH and CDR2 is LQKENI. With 2 bases removed from V and 1 base from J, the gap between germline ends came to 9 bases.

V and J are TRBV18 and TRBJ1-3; the D is unclear. This TCR was recovered from a woman under 30 with acute COVID-19. Sequencing was done on a sample of PBMCs or T cells enriched from blood (not recorded which). The CDR3 region has the DNA TGTGCCAGCTCACCAGATCGCAGATCTGGAAACACCATATATTTT. Its translation is CASSPDRRSGNTIYF.